This TCR beta chain was recorded in a study of beta chain features in type 1 diabetes. Background on the study: Patients did not differ from healthy donors in age, gender or cell yield. General observations from the study: TCRB CDR3s from Type 1 diabetes patients were moderately but significantly shorter in all four CD4+ subsets. Individuals with type 1 diabetes displayed fewer insertions and more deletions at VDJ junctions.

Expressed TCRB transcripts were sequenced because the isolated RNA had all been reverse transcribed beforehand. Libraries were prepared by immunoSEQ multiplex PCR; TCRdb keeps only in-frame clonotypes and omits some of them. This sample has approximately 730,000 clones; about an eighth occur once, and the top ten carry 0.022%. Cells sorted by CD45RO/CCR7/CD25/CD127/CD95/CD27 comprised CD4+ naive, central memory, regulatory and stem cell-like memory cells. Comments on this clone: Antigen specificity is unknown.

Deletions cut 6 bases from V and 4 bases from J, with 16 bases between. This CDR3 contains 14 residues. Germline V gene lookup returns CDR1 MNHEY and CDR2 SVGAGI. The source is a man aged 18-30 years with type 1 diabetes. The V call is TRBV6-5, the J call TRBJ2-7; the D gene is possibly TRBD2 (5 bases). Input material: naive CD4+ T cells from blood. CDR3 in amino acids: CASSKPDPGYEQYF. CDR3 DNA: TGTGCCAGCAGCAAACCGGACCCGGGGTACGAGCAGTACTTC.